Listed here are 11 T cell receptor beta chains from one sample, sequenced in a study of CD8 T cells in ankylosing spondylitis. In TCRdb, the 5' RACE reads were re-called with MiXCR into one record per CDR3 protein. The sample carries about 310,000 distinct CDR3 sequences, less than 25% recorded once. The specimen was blood, either unsorted or a sorted T cell fraction (not recorded which). The source of these receptors is a female donor with ankylosing spondylitis or in good health (not recorded which).

The chain joins TRBV12-3 or TRBV12-4 to TRBJ2-2; TRBD1 matches at 12 bases. Trimming removed 5 bases from V and 3 bases from J; junction bases left unmatched: 7. The CDR3 spans 17 residues. The CDR3 reads CASSPGTGGPYTGELFF. The DNA for the CDR3 is TGTGCCAGCAGTCCCGGGACAGGGGGCCCTTACACCGGGGAGCTGTTTTTT.

V usage is TRBV6-1 and J usage is TRBJ2-1; 10 bases line up with TRBD2. V dropped 7 bases and J dropped 8; count of bases not matched to a gene: 8. The germline CDR1 and CDR2 sequences are MNHNS and SASEGT. There are 14 residues in the CDR3. This CDR3 is CASKGGLASDEQFF. CDR3 sequence (DNA): TGTGCCAGCAAAGGGGGACTAGCGAGCGATGAGCAGTTCTTC.

For this clonotype: The germline gene is not matched at one end of the junction; a read error may be the cause. The chain joins TRBV20-1 to TRBJ2-1, with 8 bases aligning to TRBD2. Germline values: CDR1 DFQATT, CDR2 SNEGSKA (reference sequence). The CDR3 spans 18 residues. CDR3 sequence: CCARDTSKPGLAYNEQFF. The CDR3 nucleotides are TGCTGTGCTAGAGATACTTCTAAACCGGGACTAGCCTACAATGAGCAGTTCTTC.

This clonotype was observed a few times. J is TRBJ1-5 and V is TRBV5-1; the D is unclear. Germline V gene data show CDR1 as SGHRS and CDR2 as YFSETQ. The CDR3 extends over 14 amino acids. The V and J ends lost 0 bases and 11 bases respectively, with 15 bases between them. The DNA for the CDR3 is TGCGCCAGCAGCTTGGGGGAAGGGATCAAGGCCCAGCATTTT. Translation gives CASSLGEGIKAQHF.

The J gene is TRBJ2-1, the V gene TRBV19; D is undetermined. Germline V lookup: CDR1 LNHDA, CDR2 SQIVND (reference sequence). This CDR3 spans 12 amino acids. The ends were cut back, 6 bases at V and 6 bases at J, with 9 bases in the middle. The CDR3 spells CASRPPGNEQFF. CDR3 coding DNA: TGTGCCAGTAGGCCACCGGGCAATGAGCAGTTCTTC.

This clonotype was detected a few times. The V and J genes are TRBV6-5 and TRBJ2-5; D is perhaps TRBD2 (6 bases). Trimming shortened V by 2 bases and J by 5 bases, and 9 bases separated the two germline ends. This CDR3 comprises 13 residues. Germline loops: CDR1 MNHEY, CDR2 SVGAGI. The CDR3 protein is CASSYRRAETQYF. In DNA form, the CDR3 reads TGTGCCAGCAGTTACCGGAGGGCGGAGACCCAGTACTTC.

This clonotype has just a few counts. The chain recombines TRBV15 with TRBJ2-7, with D maybe TRBD2 (5 bases). This CDR3 has 14 amino acids. V was pared by 0 bases and J by 3 bases, with 9 bases between. Germline V gives CDR1 LNHNV, CDR2 YYDKDF (reference sequence). CDR3 nucleotides: TGTGCCACCAGCAGAGACGGGGAACTCTACGAGCAGTACTTC. Its protein product is CATSRDGELYEQYF.

This clonotype has a handful of counts. The chain has TRBV10-3 and TRBJ1-2; TRBD1 might be the D (6 bases). Germline values: CDR1 ENHRY, CDR2 SYGVKD. This CDR3 is built from 15 residues. V lost 3 bases and J lost 2, with 13 bases in between. As DNA, the CDR3 is TGTGCCATCAGTGACTCAACTACAGGGAACTATGGCTACACCTTC. Amino acid sequence: CAISDSTTGNYGYTF.

This chain links TRBV10-3 with TRBJ1-5; D remains ambiguous. V was trimmed by 2 bases and J by 9 bases, leaving 11 bases between them. CDR1 and CDR2 from the germline V gene are ENHRY and SYGVKD. This CDR3 contains 13 residues. The CDR3 sequence: CAISEGSPGPQHF. The CDR3 DNA sequence: TGTGCCATCAGTGAGGGCAGTCCTGGGCCCCAGCATTTT.

V gene TRBV29-1 combines with J gene TRBJ1-1; 7 positions match TRBD1. The CDR3 has 13 amino acids. In germline, CDR1 is SQVTM, CDR2 ANQGSEA. Unmatched junction bases numbered 8, after V lost 3 bases and J lost 7 bases. CDR3 bases: TGCAGCGTTGATTACAGGGGAAAGGGTGAAGCTTTCTTT. Its translation: CSVDYRGKGEAFF. The variable domain in full, with the rest retrieved from reference TRBV29-1 and TRBJ1-1, is SAVISQKPSRDICQRGTSLTIQCQVDSQVTMMFWYRQQPGQSLTLIATANQGSEATYESGFVIDKFPISRPNLTFSTLTVSNMSPEDSSIYLCSVDYRGKGEAFFGQGTRLTVV.

This clonotype has a handful of counts. This chain uses TRBV12-3 or TRBV12-4 with TRBJ2-7, with D perhaps matching TRBD2 (5 bases). V lost 0 bases, J lost 6 bases, and 15 bases lay in between. CDR3 length equals 15 residues. DNA for the CDR3: TGTGCCAGCAGTTTAGCTCTCCGGGGTACTGGCGAGCAGTACTTC. Its protein product is CASSLALRGTGEQYF.